Presented here are 30 T cell receptor beta chains from one specimen sequenced in a study of CD8 T cells in Susac syndrome. The RNA, about 0.45 to 1 ug, was put through reverse transcription using random hexamers. TCRdb re-called the immunoSEQ multiplex PCR reads with MiXCR, one entry per CDR3 protein. The top ten hold roughly 0.15% of the sample, which has more than 150,000 distinct CDR3 sequences, over 85% seen once. Sequenced input: CD4+ T cells from PBMCs. The receptor source for this set is a human donor in good health.

V is TRBV29-1 and J is TRBJ2-2; weak D call: TRBD1 (6 bases). CDR1 SQVTM and CDR2 ANQGSEA come from the germline V gene. V shed 5 bases and J shed 6 bases, with 13 bases lying between them. The CDR3 has 13 residues. DNA for the CDR3: TGCAGCGTTTCCGGGACATCGGCCGGGGAGCTGTTTTTT. It is translated as CSVSGTSAGELFF.

The chain recombines TRBV24-1 with TRBJ1-2; no clear D gene. V lost 3 bases to trimming and J lost 5 bases, with 6 bases between them. The CDR3 sequence is 12 residues long. Germline CDR1 and CDR2: KGHDR and SFDVKD. CDR3 nucleotides: TGTGCCACCAGTGATCAGCGGTATGGCTACACCTTC. Translation: CATSDQRYGYTF.

For the CDR3, the DNA is TGTGCCAGCAGCCGAACTGGGAGCTCCTACAATGAGCAGTTCTTC. As protein: CASSRTGSSYNEQFF. The chain recombines TRBV7-8 with TRBJ2-1, with D perhaps matching TRBD2 (5 bases). The CDR3 length is 15 residues. Germline CDR1 reads SGHVS; CDR2 reads FQNEAQ. V lost 5 bases, J lost 0 bases, and 11 bases lay in between.

The rearrangement joins TRBV4-2 to TRBJ2-2, with D tentatively TRBD2 (6 bases). CDR1 and CDR2 from the germline V gene are LGHNA and YNFKEQ. This CDR3 spans 18 amino acids. Deletions cut 3 bases from V and 0 bases from J, with 17 bases between. The CDR3 reads CASSQRLFGDSNTGELFF. CDR3 sequence (DNA): TGTGCCAGCAGCCAGCGCCTCTTTGGGGACTCGAACACCGGGGAGCTGTTTTTT.

J is TRBJ2-1 and V is TRBV3-1; perhaps TRBD2 as D (6 bases). Germline V CDR1 and CDR2: LGHDT, YNNKEL (reference sequence). V gave up 1 base and J gave up 5 bases, with 12 bases separating them. This CDR3 is 15 amino acids long. CDR3 sequence: CASSQGSSGNNEQFF. The CDR3 DNA follows: TGTGCCAGCAGCCAAGGGAGTAGCGGAAACAATGAGCAGTTCTTC.

The rearrangement links TRBV6-1 to TRBJ2-7; no clear D gene. Germline lookup yields CDR1 MNHNS and CDR2 SASEGT. CDR3 length: 14 amino acids. V lost 6 bases, J lost 0 bases, and 12 bases lay in between. Here the CDR3 reads CASSPSLASYEQYF. CDR3 DNA: TGTGCCAGCAGCCCCAGTCTCGCCTCCTACGAGCAGTACTTC.

This chain links TRBV30 with TRBJ2-3; 7 bases line up with TRBD1. CDR3 length: 15 amino acids. V was pared by 2 bases and J by 5 bases, with 10 bases of the junction left unmatched. Germline lookup yields CDR1 GTSNPN and CDR2 SVGIG (reference sequence). The CDR3 nucleotides read TGTGCCTGGAGTTCGGGTAGGGGGCGAGGAGATACGCAGTATTTT. It translates to CAWSSGRGRGDTQYF.

J is TRBJ2-7 and V is TRBV20-1, with D maybe TRBD2 (7 bases). V was pared by 5 bases and J by 0 bases, with 26 bases between. Germline CDR1 is DFQATT and CDR2 is SNEGSKA (reference sequence). This CDR3 comprises 18 residues. CDR3 nucleotides: TGCAGTGCTCTCGATCAACAAAGGGGGGGGTTCAGCTCCTACGAGCAGTACTTC. Residues: CSALDQQRGGFSSYEQYF.

This clonotype appeared once. V usage is TRBV9 and J usage is TRBJ2-1; D perhaps matches TRBD1 (7 bases). The CDR3 runs to 15 residues. In germline, CDR1 is SGDLS, CDR2 YYNGEE. Trimming stripped 0 bases from V and 6 bases from J, with 13 bases between. As DNA, the CDR3 is TGTGCCAGCAGCGTAGCAGGGGGGTCGGTCAATGAGCAGTTCTTC. The encoded protein is CASSVAGGSVNEQFF. The whole variable domain, filled in from reference TRBV9 and TRBJ2-1, reads DSGVTQTPKHLITATGQRVTLRCSPRSGDLSVYWYQQSLDQGLQFLIQYYNGEERAKGNILERFSAQQFPDLHSELNLSSLELGDSALYFCASSVAGGSVNEQFFGPGTRLTVL.

This clonotype was recorded only once. The chain couples TRBV29-1 to TRBJ1-1; a possible D gene is TRBD1 (6 bases). Trimming left V 0 bases short and J 4 bases short, with 9 bases between. Germline-derived CDR1 and CDR2 are SQVTM and ANQGSEA. The CDR3 has 13 residues. CDR3 DNA: TGCAGCGTTGAAGAGCAGACAGGCACTGAAGCTTTCTTT. Residues: CSVEEQTGTEAFF. Full variable domain (missing parts from reference TRBV29-1 and TRBJ1-1): SAVISQKPSRDICQRGTSLTIQCQVDSQVTMMFWYRQQPGQSLTLIATANQGSEATYESGFVIDKFPISRPNLTFSTLTVSNMSPEDSSIYLCSVEEQTGTEAFFGQGTRLTVV.

V usage is TRBV3-1 and J usage is TRBJ2-3; 9 bases align to TRBD2. Germline trimming cut 4 bases from V and 0 bases from J; bases unmatched to any gene: 8. Per germline, CDR1 LGHDT and CDR2 YNNKEL (reference sequence). The CDR3 runs 17 residues. The CDR3: CASSLVRLAVSTDTQYF. The CDR3 DNA reads TGTGCCAGCAGCCTCGTAAGACTAGCGGTTAGCACAGATACGCAGTATTTT.

This chain joins TRBV7-2 and TRBJ2-3; the D is unclear. Trimming pared 5 bases from V and 5 bases from J, leaving 11 bases between. Germline CDR1 and CDR2: SGHTA and FQGNSA. This CDR3 has 13 residues. The DNA of the CDR3 is TGTGCCAGCAGCCCTCAGGTCGGAGATACGCAGTATTTT. Translating gives CASSPQVGDTQYF. The full variable domain, rest sourced from reference TRBV7-2 and TRBJ2-3, is GAGVSQSPSNKVTEKGKDVELRCDPISGHTALYWYRQSLGQGLEFLIYFQGNSAPDKSGLPSDRFSAERTGGSVSTLTIQRTQQEDSAVYLCASSPQVGDTQYFGPGTRLTVL.

This chain uses TRBV20-1 with TRBJ2-3; D is uncertain. Germline values: CDR1 DFQATT, CDR2 SNEGSKA (reference sequence). V was pared by 0 bases and J by 6 bases, with 4 bases between. The CDR3 is 11 residues long. For the CDR3, the DNA is TGCAGTGCTAGAGAACCCGATACGCAGTATTTT. It codes for CSAREPDTQYF.

The chain couples TRBV15 to TRBJ1-4; 8 nucleotides match TRBD1. The trim removed 5 bases at V and 3 bases at J, leaving 2 bases unmatched. Germline V gene lookup returns CDR1 LNHNV and CDR2 YYDKDF (reference sequence). CDR3 length: 14 residues. As DNA, the CDR3 is TGTGCCACCAGCTTACAGGGGGCTAATGAAAAACTGTTTTTT. It specifies CATSLQGANEKLFF. The variable domain in full, with the rest retrieved from reference TRBV15 and TRBJ1-4, is DAMVIQNPRYQVTQFGKPVTLSCSQTLNHNVMYWYQQKSSQAPKLLFHYYDKDFNNEADTPDNFQSRRPNTSFCFLDIRSPGLGDTAMYLCATSLQGANEKLFFGSGTQLSVL.

Concerning this clonotype itself: One junction end disagrees with the germline gene, perhaps due to a read error. The V call is TRBV3-1, the J call TRBJ2-3, with TRBD2 identical over 7 bases. In germline, CDR1 is LGHDT, CDR2 YNNKEL (reference sequence). This CDR3 comprises 15 residues. CDR3 sequence reads: CASSQGLAATDTRYF. The CDR3 DNA follows: TGTGCCAGCAGCCAAGGGCTAGCGGCCACAGATACGCGGTATTTT.

This clonotype was seen just once. DNA for the CDR3: TGCGCCAGCAGCTTGGACGGCGGACCCACAGATACGCAGTATTTT. Translating gives CASSLDGGPTDTQYF. The gene calls are TRBV5-1 and TRBJ2-3; D remains unclear. The CDR3 contains 15 residues. Trimming pared 0 bases from V and 2 bases from J, leaving 10 bases between. CDR1 and CDR2 (germline): SGHRS, YFSETQ.

The V and J genes are TRBV30 and TRBJ1-6, with 8 nucleotides matching TRBD1. Germline V CDR1 and CDR2: GTSNPN, SVGIG (reference sequence). The trim removed 3 bases at V and 10 bases at J, leaving 8 bases unmatched. The CDR3 has 14 residues. This CDR3 is CAWSAGQESSPLHF. Here the CDR3 DNA reads TGTGCCTGGAGCGCGGGACAGGAGAGCTCACCCCTCCACTTT.

Only one count was recorded for this clonotype. The genes are TRBV12-3 or TRBV12-4 and TRBJ2-7; D is unclear. Trimming shortened V by 4 bases and J by 4 bases, and 20 bases separated the two germline ends. CDR3 length equals 16 residues. Written as DNA, the CDR3 is TGTGCCAGCAGTTCCCCCAAAGAATACCCCTTATACGAGCAGTACTTC. Translation gives CASSSPKEYPLYEQYF.

This chain uses TRBV28 with TRBJ2-3, with D hard to call. The V gene's germline CDR1 is MDHEN and CDR2 SYDVKM. Trimming pared 2 bases from V and 6 bases from J, leaving 12 bases between. The CDR3 totals 14 residues. CDR3: CASSLPLNRDTQYF. The CDR3 coding sequence is TGTGCCAGCAGTTTACCCCTGAACCGGGATACGCAGTATTTT. Drawing the rest from reference TRBV28 and TRBJ2-3, the complete variable domain is DVKVTQSSRYLVKRTGEKVFLECVQDMDHENMFWYRQDPGLGLRLIYFSYDVKMKEKGDIPEGYSVSREKKERFSLILESASTNQTSMYLCASSLPLNRDTQYFGPGTRLTVL.

The chain carries TRBV12-3 or TRBV12-4 and TRBJ2-5; 12 positions agree with TRBD2. The CDR3 sequence is 18 residues long. V lost 1 base, J lost 5 bases, and 11 bases stayed unmatched. This CDR3 reads CASSLGILAGGLSETQYF. DNA for the CDR3: TGTGCCAGCAGTTTAGGGATCCTAGCGGGGGGGCTATCGGAGACCCAGTACTTC.

CDR3 DNA sequence: TGCAGCGTCCGCCCGGGGCCCGCAGATACGCAGTATTTT. Its translation: CSVRPGPADTQYF. The chain carries TRBV29-1 and TRBJ2-3; D assignment may be TRBD1 or TRBD2 (5 bases each). The V end lost 6 bases, the J end lost 4 bases, and 14 bases lay between the germline ends. This CDR3 spans 13 amino acids. From germline, CDR1 is SQVTM and CDR2 ANQGSEA.

The CDR3 DNA sequence: TGTGCCAGCAGCCTGGGGGGGGCAAATTCACCCCTCCACTTT. Translating it yields CASSLGGANSPLHF. The chain carries TRBV3-1 and TRBJ1-6; D may be TRBD1 (6 bases). V was cut by 4 bases and J by 7 bases, with 11 bases left in between. This CDR3 has 14 residues. From germline, CDR1 is LGHDT and CDR2 YNNKEL (reference sequence).

The chain's CDR3 is CASSKGQNYGYTF. The CDR3 nucleotides are TGTGCCAGCAGCAAGGGACAGAACTATGGCTACACCTTC. V usage is TRBV12-3 or TRBV12-4 and J usage is TRBJ1-2; 7 bases align to TRBD1. The V and J ends lost 6 bases and 2 bases, in that order; junction bases with no gene match: 3. There are 13 residues in the CDR3.

V usage is TRBV6-2 or TRBV6-3 and J usage is TRBJ1-6, with D possibly matching TRBD1 (6 bases). The CDR3 totals 15 residues. The germline gives CDR1 MNHEY, CDR2 SVGEGT. Trimming removed 8 bases from V and 7 bases from J, with 18 bases in between. The CDR3 protein is CASALRGTHNSPLHF. The CDR3 bases are TGTGCCAGCGCGTTGCGGGGGACACACAATTCACCCCTCCACTTT.

The chain combines TRBV29-1 with TRBJ2-5; D is unresolved. This CDR3 spans 10 amino acids. Germline V lookup: CDR1 SQVTM, CDR2 ANQGSEA. With 2 bases removed from V and 3 bases from J, the gap between germline ends came to 1 base. The DNA of the CDR3 is TGCAGCGTTGAAAAAGAGACCCAGTACTTC. This sequence encodes CSVEKETQYF.

The genes are TRBV18 and TRBJ1-5; 7 bases map to TRBD1. The CDR3 contains 13 residues. CDR1 KGHSH and CDR2 LQKENI come from the germline V gene. With 6 bases clipped from V and 3 bases from J, the junction kept 2 bases outside the gene matches. The chain's CDR3 is CASSGTDNQPQHF. CDR3 bases: TGTGCCAGCTCCGGGACAGACAATCAGCCCCAGCATTTT.

The chain uses TRBV12-3 or TRBV12-4 and TRBJ2-5; D uncertain. This CDR3 spans 12 amino acids. V shed 2 bases and J shed 4 bases, with 5 bases lying between them. CDR3 sequence: CASSLNGETQYF. In nucleotides, the CDR3 is TGTGCCAGCAGTTTAAACGGAGAGACCCAGTACTTC.

The V and J genes are TRBV28 and TRBJ1-2, with TRBD1 matching 7 bases. J gave up 4 bases and V 6 bases, and 5 bases lay outside the gene matches. The CDR3 runs 13 residues. Germline CDR1 and CDR2: MDHEN and SYDVKM. The CDR3 loop reads CASRETGPYGYTF. For the CDR3, the DNA is TGTGCCAGCAGAGAGACAGGGCCCTATGGCTACACCTTC.

The J gene is TRBJ2-3, the V gene TRBV11-2; possibly TRBD1 for D (6 bases). This CDR3 is built from 14 residues. V dropped 1 base and J dropped 4 bases, with 9 bases sitting between them. Germline V gene data show CDR1 as SGHAT and CDR2 as FQNNGV. CDR3 sequence: CASSLAGVADTQYF. In nucleotides, the CDR3 is TGTGCCAGCAGCTTAGCAGGGGTTGCAGATACGCAGTATTTT.

The V and J genes are TRBV6-2 or TRBV6-3 and TRBJ2-5, with a weak D call TRBD1 (5 bases). V shed 4 bases and J shed 5 bases, with 17 bases lying between them. The CDR3 is 15 amino acids. From germline, CDR1 is MNHEY and CDR2 SVGEGT. The chain's CDR3 is CASSSERQRWETQYF. The CDR3 coding sequence is TGTGCCAGCAGTTCAGAGCGACAGCGCTGGGAGACCCAGTACTTC.